The 9 T cell receptor beta chains in this list originate from one sample, sequenced in a study of cytomegalovirus exposure and HLA in healthy donors. This PCR relied on a set of 60 Vbeta primers and 13 Jbeta primers. Data came from immunoSEQ multiplex PCR; TCRdb stores just in-frame clones and leaves some out. The table shows about 100,000 clones, with approximately 73% occurring only once. The sequenced sample was PBMCs. All receptors derive from a young man in good health and CMV-seronegative.

V usage is TRBV7-6 and J usage is TRBJ2-5, with 8 bases matching TRBD1. The CDR3 loop spans 14 amino acids. The V and J ends lost 4 bases and 5 bases, in that order; junction bases with no gene match: 6. The germline V gene encodes CDR1 SGHVS and CDR2 FNYEAQ. The CDR3 region is CASSSSRQGETQYF. The CDR3 coding sequence is TGTGCCAGCAGCTCAAGCCGACAGGGGGAGACCCAGTACTTC.

This clone is medium-sized by share. The chain links TRBV27 to TRBJ2-7; 7 bases are a match to TRBD2. CDR3 length: 15 amino acids. Trimming cost V 2 bases and J 9 bases; bases outside gene matches: 13. Germline values: CDR1 MNHEY, CDR2 SMNVEV (reference sequence). The CDR3 here is CASSLGGGDYNGQYF. The DNA of the CDR3 is TGTGCCAGCAGTTTAGGGGGGGGTGATTATAATGGGCAGTACTTC.

The chain has TRBV9 and TRBJ2-5; 8 bases agree with TRBD1. This CDR3 has 14 residues. In germline, CDR1 is SGDLS, CDR2 YYNGEE. Trimming at V came to 4 bases and at J to 4 bases, leaving 6 bases not matched to a gene. DNA for the CDR3: TGTGCCAGCAGCCCTTGGACAGGGCCAGAGACCCAGTACTTC. Its translation: CASSPWTGPETQYF.

The chain is built from TRBV5-8 and TRBJ1-5; 7 bases line up with TRBD1. This CDR3 spans 15 amino acids. J lost 0 bases, V lost 3 bases, and 3 bases had no gene match. Germline CDR1 SGHTS, CDR2 YDEGEE. This CDR3 is CASSSGQTSNQPQHF. The DNA for the CDR3 is TGTGCCAGCAGCTCGGGACAGACTAGCAATCAGCCCCAGCATTTT.

This clone was detected a few times. The V call is TRBV6-1, the J call TRBJ1-5; 8 positions match TRBD1. Unmatched junction bases numbered 7, after V lost 4 bases and J lost 2 bases. Germline CDR1 is MNHNS and CDR2 is SASEGT. CDR3 length equals 16 residues. The CDR3 region has the DNA TGTGCCAGCAGTGGTTACAGGGGGAACGGCAATCAGCCCCAGCATTTT. Encoded protein: CASSGYRGNGNQPQHF.

The chain has TRBV28 and TRBJ2-2, with a possible D match to TRBD1 (6 bases). Germline lookup yields CDR1 MDHEN and CDR2 SYDVKM. V gave up 6 bases and J gave up 4 bases, with 6 bases separating them. The CDR3 extends over 12 amino acids. CDR3 in DNA: TGTGCCAGCAGCAGGGGCACCGGGGAGCTGTTTTTT. As protein: CASSRGTGELFF.

This clone appeared a few times. The chain is built from TRBV5-1 and TRBJ2-7; D unresolved. V lost 7 bases, J lost 4 bases, and 9 bases lay in between. CDR3 size: 11 residues. Germline V gives CDR1 SGHRS, CDR2 YFSETQ. The CDR3 DNA reads as TGCGCCAGCTCAGGTGCGTACGAGCAGTACTTC. This sequence encodes CASSGAYEQYF. Full variable domain (rest looked up from reference TRBV5-1 and TRBJ2-7): KAGVTQTPRYLIKTRGQQVTLSCSPISGHRSVSWYQQTPGQGLQFLFEYFSETQRNKGNFPGRFSGRQFSNSRSEMNVSTLELGDSALYLCASSGAYEQYFGPGTRLTVT.

The sample holds a few counts of this clone. The rearrangement links TRBV29-1 to TRBJ1-2, with 8 bases matching TRBD1. V was pared by 6 bases and J by 8 bases, with 8 bases of the junction left unmatched. The germline CDR1 and CDR2 sequences are SQVTM and ANQGSEA. This CDR3 is 12 amino acids long. CDR3 amino acids: CSVGDRGGGYTF. In DNA form, the CDR3 reads TGCAGCGTCGGTGACAGGGGAGGAGGCTACACCTTC.

The CDR3 spells CASSVSPNTDTQYF. CDR3 bases: TGTGCCAGCAGCGTATCCCCTAACACAGATACGCAGTATTTT. The rearrangement joins TRBV9 to TRBJ2-3; no reliable D call. Germline CDR1 and CDR2: SGDLS and YYNGEE. The CDR3 extends over 14 amino acids. Trimming took 1 base from V and 2 from J, leaving 8 bases between them.